These 25 T cell receptor beta chains originate from one sample sequenced in a study of T-cell reconstitution after alpha-beta-depleted transplantation in children. A library of TCRbeta sequences, prepared with unique molecular identifiers, was generated. TCRdb re-derived calls from the PCR reads in MiXCR, one entry per CDR3 protein. This sample has about 270,000 distinct CDR3 sequences; roughly 9.5% occur once, and the top ten carry around 10%. Here the sequenced sample was PBMCs from the stem cell graft donor, taken from the stem cell graft. The receptor set was obtained from a human donor who donated a stem cell graft to a child with SCID.

This chain links TRBV10-3 with TRBJ2-3; a weak D match, TRBD1 (5 bases). Germline V gene sequence: CDR1 ENHRY, CDR2 SYGVKD. Trimming took off 6 bases at V and 2 bases at J, with 9 bases between the two ends. The CDR3 runs 13 residues. CDR3 amino acids: CAIRQDLTDTQYF. CDR3 nucleotide sequence: TGTGCCATCAGACAGGATCTCACAGATACGCAGTATTTT.

This clonotype was seen many times. This chain's CDR3 is CASSRPASGVLDTQYF. CDR3 nucleotides: TGTGCCAGCTCTCGACCGGCTAGCGGGGTTCTGGATACGCAGTATTTT. The chain employs TRBV18 and TRBJ2-3; the match to TRBD2 covers 9 bases. There are 16 residues in the CDR3. Germline assignment: CDR1 KGHSH and CDR2 LQKENI. Trimming cost V 6 bases and J 6 bases; bases outside gene matches: 13.

This clonotype was seen repeatedly, ten times or more. The chain carries TRBV7-9 and TRBJ1-5; D not certain. This CDR3 spans 12 amino acids. Trimming shortened V by 6 bases and J by 4 bases, and 7 bases separated the two germline ends. The germline CDR1 and CDR2 sequences are SEHNR and FQNEAQ (reference sequence). CDR3 coding DNA: TGTGCCAGCAGAAGAGCTAATCAGCCCCAGCATTTT. Its translation: CASRRANQPQHF.

The sample holds many counts of this clonotype. The CDR3: CASSPGRMNTEAFF. The CDR3 DNA follows: TGTGCCAGCAGCCCTGGACGGATGAACACTGAAGCTTTCTTT. This chain links TRBV3-1 with TRBJ1-1; D not certain. Germline V gene lookup returns CDR1 LGHDT and CDR2 YNNKEL (reference sequence). This CDR3 has 14 residues. Trimming left V 4 bases short and J 0 bases short, with 9 bases between.

The chain uses TRBV7-8 and TRBJ1-5; D remains ambiguous. V was pared by 0 bases and J by 0 bases, with 9 bases between. The CDR3 spans 16 residues. In germline, CDR1 is SGHVS, CDR2 FQNEAQ. CDR3 nucleotides: TGTGCCAGCAGCTTAGCCAGGATGAATAGCAATCAGCCCCAGCATTTT. Its translation is CASSLARMNSNQPQHF.

CDR3 nucleotide sequence: TGTGCCAGCAGCCCTTGGGACAGGGGAGCCTACGAGCAGTACTTC. It codes for CASSPWDRGAYEQYF. The genes are TRBV14 and TRBJ2-7; the match to TRBD1 covers 10 bases. CDR3 length: 15 amino acids. V lost 4 bases to trimming and J lost 2 bases; unmatched junction nucleotides: 5. In germline, CDR1 is SGHDN, CDR2 FVKESK.

V is TRBV10-2 and J is TRBJ1-5; 7 nucleotides line up with TRBD1. The CDR3 is 12 amino acids. The junction had 5 bases not matched to a gene; V was cut back by 11 bases and J by 4 bases. CDR1 and CDR2 from the germline V gene are WSHSY and SAAADI. CDR3 in amino acids: CASGTENQPQHF. CDR3 DNA: TGCGCCTCCGGGACAGAGAATCAGCCCCAGCATTTT.

The chain combines TRBV19 with TRBJ1-3; D uncertain. Germline lookup yields CDR1 LNHDA and CDR2 SQIVND (reference sequence). The CDR3 is 14 amino acids. Trimming removed 8 bases from V and 0 bases from J, with 11 bases in between. CDR3 DNA: TGTGCCAGTGCGCGAGGTGGCTCTGGAAACACCATATATTTT. Its translation is CASARGGSGNTIYF.

The chain employs TRBV4-1 and TRBJ2-2, with 7 nucleotides matching TRBD2. The germline CDR1 and CDR2 sequences are MGHRA and YSYEKL. With V trimmed by 0 bases and J by 6 bases, 4 bases remained unmatched. The CDR3 is 15 residues long. CDR3 sequence (DNA): TGCGCCAGCAGCCAAGATCTACGGGGGGCCGGGGAGCTGTTTTTT. Its protein product is CASSQDLRGAGELFF.

This rearrangement joins TRBV6-5 to TRBJ2-7, with 9 nucleotides matching TRBD1. This CDR3 has 15 amino acids. Germline trimming cut 0 bases from V and 2 bases from J; bases unmatched to any gene: 2. CDR1 MNHEY and CDR2 SVGAGI come from the germline V gene. In DNA form, the CDR3 reads TGTGCCAGCAGTTACTCGGGACAGGGCGCCTACGAGCAGTACTTC. Its translation: CASSYSGQGAYEQYF.

This clonotype was observed a handful of times. Here the CDR3 reads CASSTTTSRGETQYF. The CDR3 bases are TGTGCCAGCAGCACTACGACTAGCCGAGGGGAGACCCAGTACTTC. The V call is TRBV7-3, the J call TRBJ2-5; 7 nucleotides align to TRBD2. The J segment lost 5 bases and the V segment lost 5 bases, leaving 11 bases of the junction unmatched. This CDR3 comprises 15 residues. Germline CDR1 and CDR2: SGHTA and FQGTGA.

The CDR3 DNA sequence: TGTGCCAGCTCACCACCGTCCAGGGCGCCTGAAGCTTTCTTT. Its translation is CASSPPSRAPEAFF. The chain uses TRBV18 and TRBJ1-1; a possible D gene is TRBD1 (5 bases). Between the trimmed V and J ends, which lost 0 bases and 6 bases, there was a span of 11 bases. The CDR3 totals 14 residues. Per the germline V gene, CDR1 is KGHSH and CDR2 is LQKENI.

The chain carries TRBV12-3 or TRBV12-4 and TRBJ2-1; weak D call: TRBD2 (6 bases). V was clipped by 0 bases and J by 9 bases, with 12 bases between them. CDR3 size: 14 residues. CDR3 amino acids: CASSLAGGTSEQFF. CDR3 DNA: TGTGCCAGCAGTTTAGCGGGGGGTACGAGTGAGCAGTTCTTC.

This clonotype has only a few counts. The chain carries TRBV7-9 and TRBJ2-7; D may match TRBD1 or TRBD2 (7 bases each). The CDR3 consists of 11 residues. CDR1 SEHNR and CDR2 FQNEAQ come from the germline V gene (reference sequence). V gave up 4 bases and J gave up 13 bases, with 14 bases separating them. CDR3 amino acids: CASSSAGQFYF. CDR3 bases: TGTGCCAGCAGCTCAGCGGGACAGTTTTACTTC.

This clonotype has a handful of counts. This chain's CDR3 is CASSFGRTAILNTEAFF. The CDR3 nucleotides are TGTGCCAGCAGCTTCGGTAGGACAGCCATACTGAACACTGAAGCTTTCTTT. V and J are TRBV7-9 and TRBJ1-1; tentative D call: TRBD1 (6 bases). Per germline, CDR1 SEHNR and CDR2 FQNEAQ (reference sequence). The CDR3 is 17 residues long. The V gene lost 3 bases and the J gene lost 0 bases, with 17 bases spanning the gap.

The chain uses TRBV20-1 and TRBJ2-1; 11 nucleotides match TRBD1. V was pared by 1 base and J by 6 bases, with 2 bases of the junction left unmatched. This CDR3 comprises 14 residues. The V gene's germline CDR1 is DFQATT and CDR2 SNEGSKA (reference sequence). The CDR3 bases are TGCAGTGCTAGAGGGGACAGGGGGATCAATGAGCAGTTCTTC. This sequence encodes CSARGDRGINEQFF.

The rearrangement joins TRBV7-3 to TRBJ2-1; 9 bases are shared with TRBD1. Germline loops: CDR1 SGHTA, CDR2 FQGTGA. V dropped 5 bases and J dropped 8; count of bases not matched to a gene: 10. This CDR3 comprises 15 residues. CDR3 amino acids: CASSDPGTGNYEQFF. Written as DNA, the CDR3 is TGTGCCAGCAGCGATCCCGGGACAGGGAATTATGAGCAGTTCTTC.

This clonotype was counted at least ten times. The chain combines TRBV9 with TRBJ2-2; D is undetermined. This CDR3 has 12 amino acids. The V and J ends lost 9 bases and 4 bases respectively, with 10 bases between them. Germline CDR1 is SGDLS and CDR2 is YYNGEE. CDR3 nucleotides: TGTGCCACATCAGGATCCACCGGGGAGCTGTTTTTT. Encoded protein: CATSGSTGELFF.

The rearrangement joins TRBV6-5 to TRBJ2-7; TRBD1 matches at 7 bases. Looked up from germline, CDR1 is MNHEY and CDR2 is SVGAGI. This CDR3 spans 15 amino acids. Trimming cost V 2 bases and J 5 bases; bases outside gene matches: 9. The CDR3 region has the DNA TGTGCCAGCAGTTACACGGGACAGAGGGACCACGAGCAGTACTTC. Its translation is CASSYTGQRDHEQYF.

This clonotype was picked up a small number of times. J is TRBJ2-7 and V is TRBV5-1; D is ambiguous. CDR3 length equals 17 residues. The germline V gene encodes CDR1 SGHRS and CDR2 YFSETQ. Trimming shortened V by 0 bases and J by 2 bases, and 18 bases separated the two germline ends. The CDR3 loop reads CASSLVGMDGGAYEQYF. In DNA, the CDR3 is TGCGCCAGCAGCTTGGTGGGTATGGACGGCGGAGCCTACGAGCAGTACTTC. Drawing the rest from reference TRBV5-1 and TRBJ2-7, the complete variable domain is KAGVTQTPRYLIKTRGQQVTLSCSPISGHRSVSWYQQTPGQGLQFLFEYFSETQRNKGNFPGRFSGRQFSNSRSEMNVSTLELGDSALYLCASSLVGMDGGAYEQYFGPGTRLTVT.

V and J are TRBV12-3 or TRBV12-4 and TRBJ1-4; TRBD1 aligns across 10 bases. The CDR3 runs to 17 residues. V lost 6 bases, J lost 3 bases, and 10 bases stayed unmatched. In nucleotides, the CDR3 is TGTGCCAGCAGAGCTGTGACAGGGGGCTTGGCTAATGAAAAACTGTTTTTT. Translation gives CASRAVTGGLANEKLFF.

This clonotype was picked up many times. The chain carries TRBV12-3 or TRBV12-4 and TRBJ2-1, with D possibly TRBD2 on 5 matching bases. The CDR3 contains 15 residues. V lost 4 bases to trimming and J lost 4 bases, with 14 bases between them. CDR3 sequence reads: CASSYHTGIYNEQFF. The CDR3, as DNA: TGTGCCAGCAGTTACCACACCGGGATTTACAATGAGCAGTTCTTC.

This clonotype occurred once. The chain is built from TRBV7-9 and TRBJ2-7; TRBD1 matches 10 bases. There are 14 residues in the CDR3. V trimming: 3 bases; J trimming: 6 bases; junction bases outside the gene matches: 5. Germline CDR1 is SEHNR and CDR2 is FQNEAQ (reference sequence). The DNA for the CDR3 is TGTGCCAGCAGCTTGGTGGGACAGGGGTTCGAGCAGTACTTC. Translated, it gives CASSLVGQGFEQYF.

In this sample, this clonotype turned up a few times. V and J are TRBV20-1 and TRBJ2-7, with D possibly TRBD1 on 6 matching bases. Trimming removed 4 bases at V and 3 bases at J, with 13 bases between. From germline, CDR1 is DFQATT and CDR2 SNEGSKA (reference sequence). The CDR3 contains 13 residues. CDR3 residues: CSANVDSYYEQYF. In DNA form, the CDR3 reads TGCAGTGCTAACGTGGACAGTTACTACGAGCAGTACTTC.

J is TRBJ1-2 and V is TRBV6-1; D is unclear. The CDR3 extends over 14 amino acids. Germline V gene lookup returns CDR1 MNHNS and CDR2 SASEGT. Trimming took 1 base from V and 5 from J, leaving 11 bases between them. CDR3 amino acids: CASSEVVAAYGYTF. The CDR3 nucleotides are TGTGCCAGCAGTGAAGTAGTGGCTGCTTATGGCTACACCTTC.